These 21 T cell receptor beta chains came from one sample sequenced in a study of T cells in women clearing cervical HPV infection. Only in-frame clones appear in the TCRdb table, and some are missing; sequencing was by immunoSEQ multiplex PCR. The sample holds roughly 45,000 clones. Sequencing input: blood buffy coat. Source of these receptors: a woman aged 18 to 75 with a cervical HPV16 infection that either progressed to CIN3+ or cleared (not recorded which).

As regards this clone: The sequence runs out 3 residues before the end of the CDR3; the remainder is reconstructed from the germline J gene. The gene calls are TRBV4-1 and TRBJ2-7; no definite D call. Germline CDR1 and CDR2: MGHRA and YSYEKL. CDR3 size: 14 residues. The V gene lost 1 base and the J gene lost 6 bases, with 13 bases spanning the gap. The CDR3 loop is CASSQGPLRREQYF. CDR3 bases read: TGCGCCAGCAGCCAAGGGCCCCTCAGGCGCGAG.

This CDR3 is CASSLGRQGIRSPLHF. The CDR3 DNA, read in part, is TGTGCCAGCAGCTTAGGCAGACAGGGAATAAGGTCACCC. The chain has TRBV13 and TRBJ1-6; 7 positions match TRBD1. The CDR3 end falls 3 residues outside the read, so it is completed with the germline J gene. This CDR3 spans 16 amino acids. V lost 0 bases to trimming and J lost 10 bases; unmatched junction nucleotides: 9. Germline V lookup: CDR1 PRHDT, CDR2 FYEKMQ (reference sequence).

Comment on this clone: The read ends 3 residues shy of where the CDR3 ends; the end is completed using the germline J gene. V gene TRBV6-2 or TRBV6-3 combines with J gene TRBJ1-2, with a weak D call TRBD1 (5 bases). The germline V gene has CDR1 MNHEY and CDR2 SVGEGT. V lost 5 bases to trimming and J lost 7 bases, with 14 bases between them. This CDR3 spans 13 amino acids. The chain's CDR3 is CASSLAGPRGYTF. The sequenced part of the CDR3 DNA is TGTGCCAGCAGTCTTGCAGGGCCCCGTGGC.

Of note for this clone: The read gets to within 3 residues of the CDR3 end, and the germline J gene fills in the rest. The rearrangement links TRBV6-2 or TRBV6-3 to TRBJ2-1, with 10 bases lining up with TRBD2. The CDR3 has 15 residues. Trimming at V came to 5 bases and at J to 4 bases, leaving 5 bases not matched to a gene. CDR1 is MNHEY and CDR2 is SVGEGT in the germline V gene. Here the CDR3 reads CASSQSGGDYNEQFF. The part of the CDR3 DNA that was read is TGTGCCAGCAGTCAAAGCGGGGGGGATTACAATGAG.

CDR3 sequence: CASSGQGTEAFF. The CDR3 DNA, read in part, is TGCGCCAGCTCCGGACAGGGGACTGAA. The V gene is TRBV5-1, the J gene TRBJ1-1; TRBD1 matches at 9 bases. The CDR3 is cut off 3 residues early in the read; its end comes from the germline J gene. V gave up 7 bases and J gave up 5 bases; unmatched junction bases: 3. From germline, CDR1 is SGHRS and CDR2 YFSETQ. CDR3 length equals 12 residues.

A remark on this clone: The read falls 3 residues short of the CDR3 end, and the missing part is taken from the germline J gene. The chain recombines TRBV7-9 with TRBJ1-2, with no clear D. The germline gives CDR1 SEHNR, CDR2 FQNEAQ (reference sequence). CDR3 size: 13 residues. The CDR3 bases that were read are TGTGCCAGCAGCCTCTTCTCGTCTAACGAC. It translates to CASSLFSSND. The entire CDR3 is CASSLFSSNDYTF.

On this clone itself: The read ends 3 residues early relative to the CDR3; the germline J gene fills the gap. This rearrangement joins TRBV12-3 or TRBV12-4 to TRBJ1-1; D uncertain. Trimming stripped 6 bases from V and 1 base from J, with 21 bases between. CDR3 length: 17 residues. CDR3 DNA, as far as it was read: TGTGCCAGCAGCGTTCAGATACCCGAACGAAAGAACACTGAA. Encoded protein: CASSVQIPERKNTE. The complete CDR3 sequence is CASSVQIPERKNTEAFF.

Concerning this clone: The read is 3 residues too short to cover the CDR3 end, so that end is filled in from the germline J gene. V usage is TRBV29-1 and J usage is TRBJ2-7, with 9 bases matching TRBD2. The V gene end was trimmed by 4 bases and the J gene end by 6 bases; junction bases not matched to a gene: 10. The CDR3 consists of 14 residues. CDR1 and CDR2 from the germline V gene are SQVTM and ANQGSEA. Incomplete CDR3 DNA: TGCAGCGTTGTGGCGGGGCGGGGGGGCCCCGAG. It codes for CSVVAGRGGPE. The complete CDR3 sequence is CSVVAGRGGPEQYF.

Points on this clone: The CDR3 end lies 3 residues beyond the end of the read and is filled in from the germline J gene. The chain couples TRBV9 to TRBJ2-3; TRBD2 matches at 10 bases. Germline V lookup: CDR1 SGDLS, CDR2 YYNGEE. This CDR3 is built from 14 residues. J was trimmed by 6 bases and V by 7 bases; bases with no gene match: 8. Partial CDR3 DNA: TGTGCCAGCCGAGCGGGGGGGATTGAGGATACG. This gives the protein CASRAGGIEDT. The CDR3 in its entirety is CASRAGGIEDTQYF.

In the case of this clone: The read finishes 3 residues shy of the CDR3 end, and the germline J gene is used to complete it. The rearrangement joins TRBV2 to TRBJ1-6, with 8 bases matching TRBD1. The CDR3 has 15 amino acids. The trim removed 7 bases at V and 6 bases at J, leaving 8 bases unmatched. Germline V gene sequence: CDR1 SNHLY, CDR2 FYNNEI. The CDR3 DNA, read in part, is TGTGCCAGCAACAACGGACAGGGTTTTAATTCACCC. Translated, it gives CASNNGQGFNSP. The entire CDR3 reads CASNNGQGFNSPLHF.

A note on this clone: The read terminates 3 residues before the CDR3 end, so the remaining end is supplied by the germline J gene. The chain is built from TRBV29-1 and TRBJ1-3, with D perhaps matching TRBD1 (6 bases). The CDR3 is 13 residues long. Germline CDR1 and CDR2: SQVTM and ANQGSEA. The V end was cut by 4 bases, the J end by 2 bases, with 9 bases between. CDR3 bases read: TGCAGCGTTGTACAGGGCCCTGGAAACACC. This translates into CSVVQGPGNT. From start to end, the CDR3 is CSVVQGPGNTIYF.

As concerns this clone: The read halts 3 residues ahead of the CDR3 end, with the missing end drawn from the germline J gene. This chain joins TRBV6-1 and TRBJ1-5; 12 bases align to TRBD1. Germline assignment: CDR1 MNHNS and CDR2 SASEGT. CDR3 size: 14 residues. This CDR3 is CASSGDRGLRPQHF. The sequenced CDR3 bases are TGTGCCAGCAGTGGGGACAGGGGGCTGCGACCC.

A remark on this clone: The sequenced fragment ends 3 residues before the CDR3 boundary, so the rest is inferred from the germline J gene. The V gene is TRBV29-1, the J gene TRBJ1-2; no clear D. The V end lost 4 bases, the J end lost 6 bases, and 9 bases lay between the germline ends. The CDR3 spans 11 residues. Germline CDR1 is SQVTM and CDR2 is ANQGSEA. The CDR3 loop is CSVGAGDGYTF. CDR3 bases read: TGCAGCGTTGGGGCCGGGGATGGC.

Comments on this clone: The CDR3 extends 3 residues past the end of the read, so its final part is completed from the germline J gene. The V call is TRBV5-6, the J call TRBJ2-7; tentatively, D is TRBD1 (5 bases). Germline V lookup: CDR1 SGHDT, CDR2 YYEEEE. CDR3 length: 13 amino acids. Trimming took off 2 bases at V and 6 bases at J, with 12 bases between the two ends. CDR3 DNA (partial): TGTGCCAGCAGCTTTAGAAGGCAGGGCGAG. Its translation: CASSFRRQGE. The entire CDR3 is CASSFRRQGEQYF.

Turning to this clone: The read terminates 3 residues ahead of where the CDR3 ends, so the germline J gene completes it. This chain joins TRBV11-2 and TRBJ2-3, with TRBD2 identical over 8 bases. Per germline, CDR1 SGHAT and CDR2 FQNNGV. This CDR3 is 15 amino acids long. The CDR3 spells CASSLGLRGEETQYF. CDR3 DNA, as far as it was read: TGTGCCAGCAGCTTAGGGTTGCGGGGGGAAGAGACG.

The DNA read from the CDR3 is TGTGCCAGCAGTGACTCAGTCAGCAATGAG. Translation gives CASSDSVSNE. The full CDR3 sequence reads CASSDSVSNEQFF. The chain combines TRBV6-4 with TRBJ2-1; no clear D. The read finishes 3 residues shy of the CDR3 end, and the germline J gene is used to complete it. V lost 0 bases to trimming and J lost 6 bases, with 6 bases between them. Germline V lookup: CDR1 MRHNA, CDR2 SNTAGT. This CDR3 comprises 13 residues.

As for this clone: Read coverage stops 3 residues before the CDR3 terminus; the germline J gene supplies the remainder. The genes are TRBV25-1 and TRBJ2-7; D remains ambiguous. The germline V gene encodes CDR1 MGHDK and CDR2 SYGVNS. The CDR3 has 12 residues. V was pared by 4 bases and J by 1 base, with 5 bases between. This CDR3 is CASSGQSYEQYF. The DNA read from the CDR3 is TGTGCCAGCAGTGGGCAATCCTACGAG.

As regards this clone: The read comes to an end 3 residues before the CDR3 does, leaving the germline J gene to fill in the end. The rearrangement links TRBV6-2 or TRBV6-3 to TRBJ2-3; 8 bases match TRBD2. CDR1 MNHEY and CDR2 SVGEGT come from the germline V gene. The CDR3 totals 15 residues. The V and J ends lost 10 bases and 5 bases, in that order; junction bases with no gene match: 14. The covered CDR3 bases are TGTGCCACCGATAAACTGAGCGGGGGCGGAGATACG. This translates into CATDKLSGGGDT. The full CDR3 sequence reads CATDKLSGGGDTQYF.

As concerns this clone: The read comes to an end 3 residues before the CDR3 does, leaving the germline J gene to fill in the end. The gene calls are TRBV6-2 or TRBV6-3 and TRBJ2-2; D is possibly TRBD1 (5 bases). The V gene's germline CDR1 is MNHEY and CDR2 SVGEGT. Deletions cut 8 bases from V and 0 bases from J, with 13 bases between. CDR3 length equals 15 residues. The CDR3 DNA, read in part, is TGTGCCAGCGGTAGACCGACAGCGAACACCGGGGAG. This gives the protein CASGRPTANTGE. The full CDR3 sequence reads CASGRPTANTGELFF.

Note on this clone: The read ends 3 residues shy of where the CDR3 ends; the end is completed using the germline J gene. This chain links TRBV10-2 with TRBJ2-3, with D unresolved. Germline values: CDR1 WSHSY, CDR2 SAAADI. Trimming removed 2 bases from V and 4 bases from J, with 7 bases in between. The CDR3 spans 13 residues. The part of the CDR3 DNA that was read is TGCGCCAGCAGTGAGCTTCAGGCAGATACG. Its protein product is CASSELQADT. The CDR3 in full is CASSELQADTQYF.

CDR3 bases read: TGTGCCAGCTCACCACAGAGGGGGACTGAA. Translated, it gives CASSPQRGTE. The entire CDR3 sequence reads CASSPQRGTEAFF. The rearrangement joins TRBV18 to TRBJ1-1; D possibly corresponds to TRBD1 (6 bases). Read data end 3 residues before the CDR3 end; the end is taken from the germline J gene. Germline assignment: CDR1 KGHSH and CDR2 LQKENI. The CDR3 is 13 amino acids. Trimming removed 1 base at V and 5 bases at J, with 8 bases between.